This T cell receptor (beta chain) came from a study of control samples from healthy donors and cancer patients. This CDR3 is 12 amino acids long. Between the trimmed V and J ends, which lost 2 bases and 5 bases, there was a span of 6 bases. Germline-derived CDR1 and CDR2 are LGHDT and YNNKEL (reference sequence). Method: immunoSEQ multiplex PCR; TCRdb's copy keeps in-frame clones and lacks some. This table holds 100,000 or so clones, about 89% found once. The chain couples TRBV3-1 (or the pseudogene TRBV3-2) to TRBJ1-2; D is unclear. Sequencing was carried out using blood. The clonotype originates from a woman younger than 45 in good health. The CDR3 DNA reads as TGTGCCAGCAGCCAAAACAGATATGGCTACACCTTC. Amino acid sequence: CASSQNRYGYTF.